The entry below gives a single TCR beta chain sequence along with its context. What this receptor recognizes is not known. No qualities accompany the bases; no much larger clone lies one base away. The cohort was made up of about 670 healthy bone marrow donors. Cohort members were all nominally healthy when sampled, although unrecorded immune exposures were likely present. The donor tested CMV seronegative, placing the donor among the approximately 400 seronegative members of the cohort. A peripheral blood sample was collected from each donor, and TCR beta sequencing was performed on peripheral blood mononuclear cells. The Qiagen DNeasy Blood Extraction Kit was used to extract genomic DNA from the blood cell samples. Libraries were made using the immunoSEQ multiplex PCR assay. For the multiplex PCR, a mixture combining 60 forward primers for TCR Vbeta segments and 13 reverse primers for TCR Jbeta segments was used. A multiplex PCR assay on genomic DNA amplified the CDR3 region of rearranged TCR beta genes. Amplified TCR beta libraries were sequenced as 87-base-pair reads on the Illumina HiSeq System. The study's processing was this. A later analysis tallied 75 million to 95 million unique TCR beta chains across the 650 to 750 repertoires, and about 10 million of those chains were shared by two or more donors. Raw reads were error-corrected and collapsed into unique sequences by a nearest-neighbor algorithm in which closely related sequences were merged to remove PCR and sequencing errors. To assign V, D and J gene segments, CDR3 sequences were aligned to IMGT reference sequences. For a sequence to be retained, a match of at least six nucleotides to both a V gene segment and a J gene segment was required. A rearrangement counted as productive if the CDR3 had no stop codons and remained in frame with V and J, and every other rearrangement counted as non-productive. CDR3 was defined according to IMGT convention as the region running from the second conserved V-encoded cysteine to the conserved J-encoded phenylalanine. Sequences without an unambiguous match to a single V gene segment were excluded from the earlier analysis of over 500 of the donors. An earlier analysis of approximately 590 of the donors called V segments functional above 56.7% productive rearrangements and segregating when the between-donor standard deviation exceeded 5%. A statistical classification framework was built to diagnose cytomegalovirus status from the catalog of TCR beta chain sequences. V and J gene assignment, in a later analysis, came from comparing TCR nucleotide sequences with IMGT/GENE-DB human TR gene sequences. Using the TCRdist pipeline, a later analysis assigned CDR3 sequences along with most-parsimonious VDJ recombination scenarios. In a later analysis, each TCR beta chain was defined by its CDR3 amino acid sequence together with its V-gene family, and reads without a unique V-gene family were excluded. To address suspected cross-contamination and a sequencing artifact, a later analysis removed 550 to 750 highly shared, low-generation-probability nucleotide sequences. In a later analysis, a clonal expansion index was calculated for each public chain from normalized within-repertoire ranks of inferred template counts. In a later analysis, generation probabilities were computed with a VDJ recombination model fitted to out-of-frame rearrangements, and the resulting probabilities were checked against IGoR. In a later analysis, hypergeometric tests were used to score TCR-TCR, TCR-HLA and TCR-CMV co-occurrence, with a repertoire-size bias correction applied to TCR pairs. False discovery rates were estimated in a later analysis by permuting HLA or CMV assignments 20 times. In a later analysis, co-occurring TCRs were grouped with DBSCAN, and TCRdist sequence similarity was added when clustering was performed within HLA-allele-positive subsets. Co-occurrence clustering excluded repertoires with fewer than 30,000 or more than 120,000 public chains, plus five with anomalous nucleotide sharing. Imported from immuneACCESS, the table was reduced by TCRdb to in-frame sequences with V and J called. These copies leave out some clones; in studies compared against another copy, an unresolved V gene accounts for under half, and the cause of the remainder is not known. Clonal size and the V and J genes are those of that table, whereas D and trimming came from the DNA. The table for this sample lists 35,000 to 45,000 clones; approximately 90% of them were counted only once. 2% to 3% of the sample belongs to the ten largest clones.

The germline V gene encodes CDR1 SGHRS and CDR2 YFSETQ. V ends up 0 bases short and J 10 bases short, with an unmatched junction base count of 9. The CDR3 runs 15 residues from the cysteine to the phenylalanine. Only the CDR3 part of the read is kept: 45 bases, read in frame from the first base. These data are taken from a study of cytomegalovirus exposure and HLA in healthy donors (dated by TCRdb to 2016 to 2017). Turning to the overall study: An earlier analysis of several hundred of the donors reported about 290 Gb of sequence data and approximately 110 million unique TCR beta sequences from about 180 million T cells. Of the roughly 400 genotyped donors, approximately 83% fell in the genetic ancestry cluster associated with self-reported Caucasian donors. To predict cytomegalovirus infection status, the study combined high-throughput TCR immunosequencing, statistical association of individual TCRs with disease status, and machine learning. A later genetic analysis took genome-wide SNP genotypes for 398 of the 666 donors and used that subset as a discovery cohort. Besides the first cohort of hundreds of subjects, a separate validation cohort made up of some 110 different subjects was used. The later analysis used no new phenotypic data to find candidate immune exposures, relying instead on TCR beta sequences and their occurrence across donors. Approximately 310 gigabases of sequencing data and 70 million to 100 million unique TCR sequences were included in an early release covering roughly 600 HLA-typed donors. A later analysis re-analyzed previously published TCR beta repertoires from 500 to 700 donors and added high-resolution HLA genotyping to study TCR occurrence patterns. HLA typing included class I and class II loci at four-digit resolution. All discovery cohort repertoires had been generated using a single sequencing platform. A handful of DR-DQ haplotypes were handled as single units for association and clustering because linkage in the cohort was strong. The study used immunosequencing to profile the T cell repertoires of 670 or so subjects and linked those repertoires to cytomegalovirus serostatus. On average, about 240,000 unique TCR beta nucleotide sequences were sequenced per donor among some 420 genotyped donors of the cohort, with roughly 19% of those sequences being non-productive. Donor age, sex, ethnicity and CMV serostatus were compiled alongside the repertoire data. Typing coverage differed by locus: A, B, C, DRB1 and DQB1 were typed in roughly 620-630 donors, DQA1 in about 510, DPA1 in approximately 610, and DPB1 in just under 490. The aim of the study was to test whether cataloging public T cell receptors could identify signatures of past pathogen exposure. An earlier analysis of 587 of the donors applied high-throughput TCR beta sequencing to assess whether each TCR beta V gene segment acted as functional or pseudogenic. Broader findings and caveats from the paper: According to the authors, the approach could potentially be generalized to other disease states and immunological phenotypes. The 87-base-pair reads could not distinguish some IMGT-functional V segments, including TRBV6-2 and TRBV6-3, so those segments were excluded. A few of the identified cytomegalovirus-associated TCR beta chains were confirmed in vitro to be specific for cytomegalovirus antigens. Because counts were too low, seventeen rarely observed V segments, including chromosome 9 orphons, were excluded from the earlier analysis of fewer than 650 of the donors. The classifier was reported to diagnose cytomegalovirus status with high specificity and sensitivity in both the original cohort and the validation cohort. In a later analysis, HLA-associated TCR beta chains showed more clonal expansion and lower generation probabilities than non-associated chains that were equally common. In the study, around 160 TCR beta chains were listed as associated with cytomegalovirus. Linkage disequilibrium might explain the correlated functional status among segregating V segments, but an unknown experimental factor could not be excluded. An association between a missense DCLRE1C variant and V-gene and J-gene trimming of TCR beta chains was found in a later genetic analysis and replicated in an independent cohort. In a later analysis, several top co-occurrence clusters were reported to appear linked to parvovirus B19, influenza, CMV and Epstein-Barr virus. A cluster of highly shared sequence variants was judged likely to be a technical artifact of the sequencing pipeline. In a later analysis, 15,000 to 20,000 TCR beta sequences were associated with specific HLA alleles at a false discovery rate of 0.05. According to a later analysis, TCR association rates differed among HLA loci, with DRB1 alleles showing the most associated TCRs and HLA-C alleles showing the fewest. HLA typing was unavailable for some donors at each locus, so association tests used only the typed subset. Immune exposure information for the cohort was limited to CMV serostatus. Most TCR sequences were observed very rarely across donors, whereas some public TCRs were present in many individuals. Strong co-occurrence of HLA alleles, especially DR and DQ, made assigning TCR associations to individual alleles difficult. A further reported finding was that TCR beta sequences accurately predicted the HLA-A and HLA-B alleles for most subjects in the first cohort. According to a later analysis, most CMV-associated TCR beta chains appeared to be HLA-restricted, and the HLA associations seemed to be driven largely by CMV exposure. Sequencing depth was assumed to be roughly uniform across donors in the presence/absence analyses, though that assumption may not hold. In a later genetic analysis, fewer N-insertions in productive TCRs were reported among donors in an Asian-associated ancestry cluster than the roughly 700-donor mean. In this cohort, only TCR beta chains were sequenced, and detectable features were limited by the absence of alpha or paired-chain data. Broadly in line with IMGT annotations, most TCR beta V segments showed up in productive rearrangements about 87% or about 30% of the time in an earlier analysis of 450 to 750 of the donors.

Recombination joined TRBV5-1 with TRBJ2-1, with 8 bases aligning to TRBD2. The receptor comes from a woman aged 18-35 years in good health and CMV-seronegative. Sequenced: PBMCs. The CDR3 reads CASSLAWTSPREQFF. The DNA sequence is given as TGCGCCAGCAGCTTGGCTTGGACTAGCCCAAGGGAGCAGTTCTTC.